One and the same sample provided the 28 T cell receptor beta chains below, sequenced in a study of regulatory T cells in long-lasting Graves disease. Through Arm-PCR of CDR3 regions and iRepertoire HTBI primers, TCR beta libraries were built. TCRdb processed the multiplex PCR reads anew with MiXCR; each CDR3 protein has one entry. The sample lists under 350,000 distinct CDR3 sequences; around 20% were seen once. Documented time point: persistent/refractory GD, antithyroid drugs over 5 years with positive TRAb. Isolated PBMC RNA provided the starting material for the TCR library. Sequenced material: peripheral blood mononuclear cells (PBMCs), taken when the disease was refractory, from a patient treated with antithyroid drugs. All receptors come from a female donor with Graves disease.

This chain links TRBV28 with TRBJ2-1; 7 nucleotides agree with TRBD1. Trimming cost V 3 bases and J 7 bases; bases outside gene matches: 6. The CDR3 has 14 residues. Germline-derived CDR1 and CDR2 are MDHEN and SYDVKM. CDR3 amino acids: CASSLLTGRNEQFF. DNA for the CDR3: TGTGCCAGCAGTTTGTTGACAGGGCGGAATGAGCAGTTCTTC.

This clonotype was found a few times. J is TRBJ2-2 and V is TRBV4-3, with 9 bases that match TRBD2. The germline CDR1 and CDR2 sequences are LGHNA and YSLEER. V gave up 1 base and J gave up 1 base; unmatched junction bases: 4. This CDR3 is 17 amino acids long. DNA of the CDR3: TGCGCCAGCAGCCAAGTCAAAGCGGGAGGGAACACCGGGGAGCTGTTTTTT. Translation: CASSQVKAGGNTGELFF.

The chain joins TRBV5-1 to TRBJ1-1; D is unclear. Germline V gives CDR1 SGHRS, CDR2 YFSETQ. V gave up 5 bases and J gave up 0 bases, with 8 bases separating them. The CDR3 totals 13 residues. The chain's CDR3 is CASRVTMNTEAFF. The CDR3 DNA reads TGCGCCAGCAGGGTGACCATGAACACTGAAGCTTTCTTT.

CDR3 DNA sequence: TGTGCCATCAGAATTCAGATGAACACTGAAGCTTTCTTT. Protein product: CAIRIQMNTEAFF. The rearrangement links TRBV10-3 to TRBJ1-1; D unclear. V lost 6 bases and J 0 bases, leaving 8 bases between the germline ends. CDR3 length: 13 residues. Germline V CDR1 and CDR2: ENHRY, SYGVKD.

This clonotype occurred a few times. The DNA of the CDR3 is TGTGCCAGCAGCCAAGCCGCCTGGAGCTCTGGAAACACCATATATTTT. Translation: CASSQAAWSSGNTIYF. This chain connects TRBV3-1 to TRBJ1-3; D not certain. The germline gives CDR1 LGHDT, CDR2 YNNKEL (reference sequence). The CDR3 extends over 16 amino acids. V dropped 1 base and J dropped 0 bases, with 10 bases sitting between them.

The CDR3 loop is CASSLGPGQGDGAFF. Here the CDR3 DNA reads TGTGCCAGCAGCTTAGGACCGGGACAGGGAGATGGAGCTTTCTTT. The rearrangement joins TRBV11-2 to TRBJ1-1, with 9 bases identical to TRBD1. J lost 10 bases, V lost 1 base, and 10 bases had no gene match. The germline V gene has CDR1 SGHAT and CDR2 FQNNGV. This CDR3 comprises 15 residues.

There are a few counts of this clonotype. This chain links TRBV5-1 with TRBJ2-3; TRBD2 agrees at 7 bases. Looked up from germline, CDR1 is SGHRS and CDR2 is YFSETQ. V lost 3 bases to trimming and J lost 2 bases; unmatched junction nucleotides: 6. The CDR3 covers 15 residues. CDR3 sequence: CASSWFGLDTDTQYF. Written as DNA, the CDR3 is TGCGCCAGCAGCTGGTTTGGACTAGACACAGATACGCAGTATTTT.

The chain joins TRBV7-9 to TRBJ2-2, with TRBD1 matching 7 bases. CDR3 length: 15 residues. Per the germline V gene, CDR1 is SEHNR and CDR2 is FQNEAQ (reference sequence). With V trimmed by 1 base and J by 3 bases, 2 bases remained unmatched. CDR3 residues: CASSLEGADTGELFF. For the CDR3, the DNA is TGTGCCAGCAGCTTAGAGGGGGCGGACACCGGGGAGCTGTTTTTT.

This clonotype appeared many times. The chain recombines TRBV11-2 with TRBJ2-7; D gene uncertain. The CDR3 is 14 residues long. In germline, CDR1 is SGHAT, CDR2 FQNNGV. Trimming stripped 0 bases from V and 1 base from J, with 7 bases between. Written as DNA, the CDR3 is TGTGCCAGCAGCTTAGAACGGTGGTCCTACGAGCAGTACTTC. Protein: CASSLERWSYEQYF.

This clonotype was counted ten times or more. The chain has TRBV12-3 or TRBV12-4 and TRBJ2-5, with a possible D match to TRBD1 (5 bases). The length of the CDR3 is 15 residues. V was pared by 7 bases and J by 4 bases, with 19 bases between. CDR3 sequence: CASTENRRTRETQYF. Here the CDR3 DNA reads TGTGCCAGCACCGAGAACAGGCGTACCCGAGAGACCCAGTACTTC.

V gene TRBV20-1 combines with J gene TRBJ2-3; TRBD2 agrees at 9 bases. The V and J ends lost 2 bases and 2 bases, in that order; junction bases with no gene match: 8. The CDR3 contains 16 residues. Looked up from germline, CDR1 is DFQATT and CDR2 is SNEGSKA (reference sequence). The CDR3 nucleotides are TGCAGTGCTAGAACCGCGACTAGCGGCAACACAGATACGCAGTATTTT. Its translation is CSARTATSGNTDTQYF.

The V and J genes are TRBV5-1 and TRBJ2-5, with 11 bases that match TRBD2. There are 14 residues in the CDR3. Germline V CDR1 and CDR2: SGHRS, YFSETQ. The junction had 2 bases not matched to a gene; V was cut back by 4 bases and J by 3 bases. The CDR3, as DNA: TGCGCCAGCAGCCAGACTAGCGGGGAAGAGACCCAGTACTTC. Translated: CASSQTSGEETQYF.

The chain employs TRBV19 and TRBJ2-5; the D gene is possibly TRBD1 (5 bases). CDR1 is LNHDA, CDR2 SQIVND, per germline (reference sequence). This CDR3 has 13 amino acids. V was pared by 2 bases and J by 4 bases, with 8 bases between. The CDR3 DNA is TGTGCCAGTAGTATACAGGGCAGAGAGACCCAGTACTTC. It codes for CASSIQGRETQYF.

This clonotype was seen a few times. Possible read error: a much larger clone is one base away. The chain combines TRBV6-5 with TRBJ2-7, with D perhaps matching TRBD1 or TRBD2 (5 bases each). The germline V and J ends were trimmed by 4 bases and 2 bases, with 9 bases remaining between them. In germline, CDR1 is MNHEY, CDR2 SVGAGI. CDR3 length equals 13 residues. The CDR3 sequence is CASSWDGAYEQYF. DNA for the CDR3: TGTGCCAGCAGTTGGGACGGGGCCTACGAGCAGTACTTC.

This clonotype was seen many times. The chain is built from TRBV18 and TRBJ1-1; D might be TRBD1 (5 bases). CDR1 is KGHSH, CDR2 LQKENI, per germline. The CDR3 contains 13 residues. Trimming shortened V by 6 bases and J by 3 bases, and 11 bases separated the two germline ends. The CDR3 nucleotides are TGTGCCAGCTCCCGAGGGGTTGACACTGAAGCTTTCTTT. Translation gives CASSRGVDTEAFF.

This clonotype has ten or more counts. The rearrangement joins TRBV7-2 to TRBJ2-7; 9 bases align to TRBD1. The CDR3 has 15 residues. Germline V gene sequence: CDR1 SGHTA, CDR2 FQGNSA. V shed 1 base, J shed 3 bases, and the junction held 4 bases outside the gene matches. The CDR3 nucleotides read TGTGCCAGCAGCTTAGAGTTGGGACAGGGCTACGAGCAGTACTTC. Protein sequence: CASSLELGQGYEQYF.

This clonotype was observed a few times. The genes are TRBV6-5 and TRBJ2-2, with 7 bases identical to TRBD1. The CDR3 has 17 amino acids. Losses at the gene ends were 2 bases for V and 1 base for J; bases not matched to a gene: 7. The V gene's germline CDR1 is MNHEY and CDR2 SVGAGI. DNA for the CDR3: TGTGCCAGCAGTTACAAGATGTGGACAGGGAACACCGGGGAGCTGTTTTTT. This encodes CASSYKMWTGNTGELFF.

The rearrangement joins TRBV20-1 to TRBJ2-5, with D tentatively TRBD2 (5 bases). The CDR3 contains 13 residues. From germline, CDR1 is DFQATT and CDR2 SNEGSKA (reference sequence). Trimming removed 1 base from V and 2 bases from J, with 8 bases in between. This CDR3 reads CSARGDYQETQYF. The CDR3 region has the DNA TGCAGTGCTAGAGGCGACTATCAAGAGACCCAGTACTTC.

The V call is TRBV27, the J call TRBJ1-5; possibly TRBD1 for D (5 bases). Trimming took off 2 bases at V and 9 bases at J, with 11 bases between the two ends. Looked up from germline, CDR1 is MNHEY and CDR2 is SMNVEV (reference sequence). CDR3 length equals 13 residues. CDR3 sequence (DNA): TGTGCCAGCAGTTTAGGGGGTCACCGGCCCCAGCATTTT. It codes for CASSLGGHRPQHF.

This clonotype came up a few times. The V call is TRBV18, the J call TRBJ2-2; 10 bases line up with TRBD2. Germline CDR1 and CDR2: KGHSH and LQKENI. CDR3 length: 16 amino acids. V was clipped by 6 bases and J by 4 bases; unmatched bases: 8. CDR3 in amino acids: CASSTTGLAPTGELFF. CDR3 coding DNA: TGTGCCAGCTCGACGACGGGACTAGCGCCCACCGGGGAGCTGTTTTTT.

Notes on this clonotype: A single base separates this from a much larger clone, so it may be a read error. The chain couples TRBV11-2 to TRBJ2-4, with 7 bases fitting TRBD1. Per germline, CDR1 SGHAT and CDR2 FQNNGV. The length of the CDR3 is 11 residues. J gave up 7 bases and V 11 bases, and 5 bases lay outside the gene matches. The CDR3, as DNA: TGTGCCGGCGCGACAGGGAACATTCAGTACTTC. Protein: CAGATGNIQYF.

Here the CDR3 DNA reads TGTGCCAGCACGGGTAGCGGGAGGGGGGGGGAGACCCAGTACTTC. Its translation: CASTGSGRGGETQYF. This chain uses TRBV2 with TRBJ2-5; TRBD2 agrees at 11 bases. The germline V gene encodes CDR1 SNHLY and CDR2 FYNNEI. V gave up 7 bases and J gave up 5 bases; unmatched junction bases: 9. The CDR3 runs 15 residues. The full variable domain, completed using reference TRBV2 and TRBJ2-5, is EPEVTQTPSHQVTQMGQEVILRCVPISNHLYFYWYRQILGQKVEFLVSFYNNEISEKSEIFDDQFSVERPDGSNFTLKIRSTKLEDSAMYFCASTGSGRGGETQYFGPGTRLLVL.

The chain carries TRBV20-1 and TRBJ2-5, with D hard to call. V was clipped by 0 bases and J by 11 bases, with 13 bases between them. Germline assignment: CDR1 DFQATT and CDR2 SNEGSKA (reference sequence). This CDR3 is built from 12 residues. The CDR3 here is CSARDPPRVQYF. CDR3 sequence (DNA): TGCAGTGCTAGAGATCCTCCTAGGGTTCAGTACTTC.

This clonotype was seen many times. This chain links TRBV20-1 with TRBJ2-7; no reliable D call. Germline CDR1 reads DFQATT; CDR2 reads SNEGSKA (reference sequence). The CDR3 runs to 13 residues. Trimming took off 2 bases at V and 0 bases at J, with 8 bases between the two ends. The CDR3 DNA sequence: TGCAGTGCTAGACGCGACCTCTCCTACGAGCAGTACTTC. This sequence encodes CSARRDLSYEQYF.

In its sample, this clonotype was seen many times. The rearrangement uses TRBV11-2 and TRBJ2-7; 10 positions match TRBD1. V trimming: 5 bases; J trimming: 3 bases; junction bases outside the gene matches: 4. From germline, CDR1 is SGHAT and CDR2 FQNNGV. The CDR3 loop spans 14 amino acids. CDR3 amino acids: CASSLTGGHYEQYF. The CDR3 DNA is TGTGCCAGCAGCCTGACAGGGGGCCACTACGAGCAGTACTTC.

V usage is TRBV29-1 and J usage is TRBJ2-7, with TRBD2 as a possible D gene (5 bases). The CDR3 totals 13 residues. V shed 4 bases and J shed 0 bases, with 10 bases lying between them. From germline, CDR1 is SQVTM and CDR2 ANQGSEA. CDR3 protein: CSVVRENSYEQYF. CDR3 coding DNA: TGCAGCGTTGTGAGGGAAAACTCCTACGAGCAGTACTTC.

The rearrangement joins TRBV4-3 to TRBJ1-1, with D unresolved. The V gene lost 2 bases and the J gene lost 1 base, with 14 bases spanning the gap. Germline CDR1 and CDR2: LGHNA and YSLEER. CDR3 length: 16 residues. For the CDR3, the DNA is TGCGCCAGCAGCCAATCAGCGTACGGAGAGAACACTGAAGCTTTCTTT. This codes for CASSQSAYGENTEAFF.

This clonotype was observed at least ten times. The DNA of the CDR3 is TGTGCCAGCAGCCCCGGAATATCAAATCAGCCCCAGCATTTT. Translating it yields CASSPGISNQPQHF. This rearrangement joins TRBV6-2 or TRBV6-3 to TRBJ1-5; D is unclear. The CDR3 is made up of 14 amino acids. V was pared by 6 bases and J by 4 bases, with 13 bases between. The germline CDR1 and CDR2 sequences are MNHEY and SVGEGT.